One sample yielded the 25 T cell receptor beta chains listed below, sequenced in a study of T cells in women clearing cervical HPV infection (dated by TCRdb to 2016 to 2018). Libraries were prepared through the immunoSEQ multiplex PCR assay. Not all clones reach the TCRdb copy of this immuneACCESS table, which keeps in-frame sequences only. Checked studies attribute under half of the gap to unresolved V genes and leave the rest unexplained. The data table for this sample lists fewer than 30,000 clones. The leading ten clones occupy 6.6% of the sample. Sequencing used blood buffy coat. The receptors were gathered from a woman between 18 and 69 years old with a cervical HPV16 infection that either progressed to CIN3+ or cleared (not recorded which).

As for this clone: Read data end 3 residues before the CDR3 end; the end is taken from the germline J gene. The chain is built from TRBV5-1 and TRBJ2-7; 13 nucleotides line up with TRBD2. The CDR3 totals 17 residues. The germline gives CDR1 SGHRS, CDR2 YFSETQ. Trimming at V came to 4 bases and at J to 5 bases, leaving 12 bases not matched to a gene. The CDR3 loop reads CASSLTPGLAGSDEQYF. CDR3 DNA, as far as it was read: TGCGCCAGCAGCCTTACCCCGGGACTAGCGGGATCGGACGAG.

With respect to this clone: The read falls 3 residues short of the CDR3 end, and the missing part is taken from the germline J gene. This chain uses TRBV29-1 with TRBJ2-2; 10 nucleotides match TRBD1. Germline V gene sequence: CDR1 SQVTM, CDR2 ANQGSEA. V lost 4 bases, J lost 4 bases, and 3 bases stayed unmatched. The CDR3 loop spans 14 amino acids. The CDR3 region is CSVAGQGVTGELFF. The sequenced CDR3 bases are TGCAGCGTTGCAGGACAGGGGGTCACCGGGGAG.

On this clone itself: The read halts 3 residues ahead of the CDR3 end, with the missing end drawn from the germline J gene. This sequence joins TRBV10-2 and TRBJ2-1, with a tentative D call TRBD2 (5 bases). V shed 5 bases and J shed 4 bases, with 12 bases lying between them. Germline-derived CDR1 and CDR2 are WSHSY and SAAADI. The CDR3 has 14 amino acids. Partial CDR3 DNA: TGCGCCAGCAGTCCTAGCAATACTTACAATGAG. Translating it yields CASSPSNTYNE. The complete CDR3 sequence is CASSPSNTYNEQFF.

In regard to this clone: The missing CDR3 end, 3 residues past where the read stops, is filled in from the germline J gene. The V gene is TRBV18, the J gene TRBJ2-7, with 9 bases fitting TRBD1. Losses at the gene ends were 2 bases for V and 3 bases for J; bases not matched to a gene: 2. The CDR3 totals 14 residues. Germline V gene sequence: CDR1 KGHSH, CDR2 LQKENI. The sequenced CDR3 bases are TGTGCCAGCTCACCAGGGACAGGGAGCTACGAG. It codes for CASSPGTGSYE. The full CDR3 sequence reads CASSPGTGSYEQYF. Using reference TRBV18 and TRBJ2-7 for the parts outside the CDR3, the full variable domain is NAGVMQNPRHLVRRRGQEARLRCSPMKGHSHVYWYRQLPEEGLKFMVYLQKENIIDESGMPKERFSAEFPKEGPSILRIQQVVRGDSAAYFCASSPGTGSYEQYFGPGTRLTVT.

Worth noting for this clone: With the read ending 3 residues before the CDR3 end, the germline J gene is used to fill in that end. The chain couples TRBV29-1 to TRBJ2-7, with TRBD1 as a possible D gene (6 bases). Germline V CDR1 and CDR2: SQVTM, ANQGSEA. CDR3 length: 13 residues. V was shortened by 6 bases and J by 2 bases, with 14 bases between the two germline ends. The DNA read from the CDR3 is TGCAGCGTCACAGGGTTTAAAGCCTACGAG. Amino acids: CSVTGFKAYE. The CDR3 reads in full as CSVTGFKAYEQYF.

Comment on this clone: The missing CDR3 end, 3 residues past where the read stops, is filled in from the germline J gene. The genes are TRBV30 and TRBJ1-4; D unclear. The V end lost 2 bases, the J end lost 7 bases, and 8 bases lay between the germline ends. The V gene's germline CDR1 is GTSNPN and CDR2 SVGIG (reference sequence). The CDR3 runs 12 residues. CDR3 residues: CAWSRRSEKLFF. The DNA read from the CDR3 is TGTGCCTGGAGTCGCAGAAGTGAAAAA.

With regard to this clone: The read terminates 3 residues before the CDR3 end, so the remaining end is supplied by the germline J gene. The chain joins TRBV19 to TRBJ2-7, with TRBD2 identical over 13 bases. The CDR3 runs 15 residues. V lost 10 bases, J lost 3 bases, and 9 bases stayed unmatched. Germline V lookup: CDR1 LNHDA, CDR2 SQIVND (reference sequence). Here the CDR3 reads CATSTGTSGNYEQYF. CDR3 DNA (partial): TGTGCCACTTCAACCGGGACTAGCGGGAACTACGAG.

A remark on this clone: The sequence runs out 3 residues before the end of the CDR3; the remainder is reconstructed from the germline J gene. J is TRBJ1-2 and V is TRBV28, with TRBD1 identical over 7 bases. The V gene end was trimmed by 5 bases and the J gene end by 2 bases; junction bases not matched to a gene: 8. This CDR3 has 15 amino acids. Germline values: CDR1 MDHEN, CDR2 SYDVKM. The CDR3 here is CASSPGDRSNYGYTF. The CDR3 bases that were read are TGTGCCAGCAGTCCGGGGGACAGATCCAACTATGGC.

The CDR3 loop is CASSLRAGDPQPQYF. Partial CDR3 DNA: TGTGCCAGCAGCTTAAGGGCAGGTGACCCTCAGCCG. V usage is TRBV7-6 and J usage is TRBJ2-3; no definite D call. Coverage ceases 3 residues before the CDR3 finishes, and the germline J gene fills in the end. Germline values: CDR1 SGHVS, CDR2 FNYEAQ. The CDR3 runs 15 residues.

Regarding this clone: Read sequence stops 3 residues before the CDR3 end, and the germline J gene provides the missing end. This rearrangement joins TRBV20-1 to TRBJ2-1; 9 bases map to TRBD2. In germline, CDR1 is DFQATT, CDR2 SNEGSKA (reference sequence). CDR3 length: 16 residues. The J segment lost 3 bases and the V segment lost 4 bases, leaving 10 bases of the junction unmatched. CDR3 bases read: TGCAGTGCTATGCCATTAGCGGGAGAGGGCTACAATGAG. Amino acid sequence: CSAMPLAGEGYNE. The CDR3 as a whole reads CSAMPLAGEGYNEQFF.

Comment on this clone: The CDR3 goes on 3 residues after the read ends, and that part is filled in from the germline J gene. The rearrangement links TRBV5-1 to TRBJ2-3; unclear D gene. Germline CDR1 and CDR2: SGHRS and YFSETQ. The V and J ends lost 1 base and 8 bases respectively, with 11 bases between them. CDR3 length: 13 residues. The covered CDR3 bases are TGCGCCAGCAGCTTGCTCGGGTTGCGTACG. Amino acids: CASSLLGLRT. The CDR3 reads in full as CASSLLGLRTQYF.

Concerning this clone itself: The read finishes 3 residues shy of the CDR3 end, and the germline J gene is used to complete it. The V and J genes are TRBV19 and TRBJ1-1; 8 bases line up with TRBD1. The CDR3 sequence is 18 residues long. Germline loops: CDR1 LNHDA, CDR2 SQIVND (reference sequence). V trimming: 4 bases; J trimming: 0 bases; junction bases outside the gene matches: 13. CDR3 DNA, as far as it was read: TGTGCCAGTAGTACGCCGGGACAGGTAGGATGGATGAACACTGAA. Translation gives CASSTPGQVGWMNTE. The CDR3 reads in full as CASSTPGQVGWMNTEAFF.

For this clone: Read sequence stops 3 residues before the CDR3 end, and the germline J gene provides the missing end. The chain combines TRBV5-1 with TRBJ2-2; 8 nucleotides agree with TRBD1. Per the germline V gene, CDR1 is SGHRS and CDR2 is YFSETQ. The V segment lost 3 bases and the J segment 7 bases; nucleotides outside the gene matches: 2. The CDR3 covers 13 residues. Incomplete CDR3 DNA: TGCGCCAGCAGCTCGACAGGGGACGGGGAG. It encodes CASSSTGDGE. From start to end, the CDR3 is CASSSTGDGELFF.

A word on this clone: The read gets to within 3 residues of the CDR3 end, and the germline J gene fills in the rest. The J gene is TRBJ2-2, the V gene TRBV2; D is unclear. From germline, CDR1 is SNHLY and CDR2 FYNNEI. There are 13 residues in the CDR3. Deletions cut 2 bases from V and 7 bases from J, with 8 bases between. The sequenced CDR3 bases are TGTGCCAGCAGTGAAAGTGTAGTCGGGGAG. This translates into CASSESVVGE. The CDR3, in full, reads CASSESVVGELFF.

Worth noting for this clone: The read terminates 3 residues ahead of where the CDR3 ends, so the germline J gene completes it. The chain combines TRBV20-1 with TRBJ2-2; 9 bases map to TRBD1. The CDR3 consists of 14 residues. Germline CDR1 and CDR2: DFQATT and SNEGSKA (reference sequence). The CDR3 region is CSARRGTGHEKLFF. CDR3 bases read: TGCAGTGCTAGAAGGGGGACAGGGCATGAAAAG.

A remark on this clone: The DNA ends 3 residues before the CDR3 does, and the rest of the CDR3 is filled in from the germline J gene. The chain joins TRBV6-4 to TRBJ1-5, with D possibly being TRBD1 (5 bases). V was clipped by 2 bases and J by 0 bases, with 17 bases between them. Per the germline V gene, CDR1 is MRHNA and CDR2 is SNTAGT. The CDR3 spans 18 residues. CDR3 region: CASSDRGGRRFSNQPQHF. CDR3 DNA (partial): TGTGCCAGCAGTGACAGGGGAGGGAGAAGGTTTAGCAATCAGCCC.

Concerning this clone itself: The read is 3 residues too short to cover the CDR3 end, so that end is filled in from the germline J gene. The chain employs TRBV7-2 and TRBJ2-5, with 7 nucleotides matching TRBD2. The CDR3 runs to 14 residues. V gave up 3 bases and J gave up 3 bases; unmatched junction bases: 4. The germline CDR1 and CDR2 sequences are SGHTA and FQGNSA. The covered CDR3 bases are TGTGCCAGCAGCTTGCGGAGCGGGGAAGAGACC. This translates into CASSLRSGEET. The complete CDR3 reads CASSLRSGEETQYF. The complete variable domain, with remaining parts taken from reference TRBV7-2 and TRBJ2-5, reads GAGVSQSPSNKVTEKGKDVELRCDPISGHTALYWYRQSLGQGLEFLIYFQGNSAPDKSGLPSDRFSAERTGGSVSTLTIQRTQQEDSAVYLCASSLRSGEETQYFGPGTRLLVL.

On this clone itself: The read stops 3 residues short of the end of the CDR3; the missing end is completed from the germline J gene. The chain combines TRBV10-3 with TRBJ1-1; D uncertain. Looked up from germline, CDR1 is ENHRY and CDR2 is SYGVKD. The CDR3 runs 15 residues. The germline V and J ends were trimmed by 6 bases and 0 bases, with 14 bases remaining between them. Partial CDR3 DNA: TGTGCCATCAGCCGGGGTCCGCTGGTGAACACTGAA. It codes for CAISRGPLVNTE. The CDR3, in full, reads CAISRGPLVNTEAFF.

The chain's CDR3 is CASSPERGLNDYTF. The sequenced CDR3 bases are TGTGCCAGCTCACCAGAGCGGGGCCTCAATGAC. V gene TRBV18 combines with J gene TRBJ1-2; a possible D gene is TRBD1 (5 bases). The read finishes 3 residues shy of the CDR3 end, and the germline J gene is used to complete it. This CDR3 has 14 amino acids. CDR1 is KGHSH and CDR2 is LQKENI in the germline V gene.

Comments on this clone: The read gets to within 3 residues of the CDR3 end, and the germline J gene fills in the rest. This chain joins TRBV20-1 and TRBJ2-1; 10 bases agree with TRBD1. The CDR3 extends over 15 amino acids. The germline gives CDR1 DFQATT, CDR2 SNEGSKA (reference sequence). Losses at the gene ends were 1 base for V and 0 bases for J; bases not matched to a gene: 0. The CDR3 region is CSARGTGGSYNEQFF. The part of the CDR3 DNA that was read is TGCAGTGCTAGAGGGACAGGGGGCTCCTACAATGAG.

In the case of this clone: The read gets to within 3 residues of the CDR3 end, and the germline J gene fills in the rest. This chain connects TRBV19 to TRBJ2-3; 8 positions agree with TRBD1. The germline gives CDR1 LNHDA, CDR2 SQIVND (reference sequence). The CDR3 totals 16 residues. The CDR3 loop reads CASSILPGQGNQPQYF. The CDR3 bases that were read are TGTGCCAGTAGTATCCTCCCAGGACAGGGCAATCAGCCG.

In the case of this clone: Germline and junction disagree at one end, which may indicate a read error. The read halts 3 residues ahead of the CDR3 end, with the missing end drawn from the germline J gene. The rearrangement joins TRBV18 to TRBJ2-3, with D perhaps TRBD2 (5 bases). The CDR3 loop spans 12 amino acids. Germline CDR1 KGHSH, CDR2 LQKENI. Incomplete CDR3 DNA: TGTGTCAGCTCACCAAGCGGAGATACG. Its protein product is CVSSPSGDT. The complete CDR3 sequence is CVSSPSGDTQYF.

For this clone: The observed sequence ends 3 residues before the CDR3 terminus, with the missing tail filled in from the germline J gene. The chain uses TRBV11-3 and TRBJ1-1, with a weak D call TRBD1 (5 bases). Germline assignment: CDR1 SGHNT and CDR2 YENEEA. This CDR3 has 13 amino acids. The V end was cut by 8 bases, the J end by 2 bases, with 12 bases between. The sequenced CDR3 bases are TGTGCCAGCGCGGCAGGGCCTAACACTGAA. Translated: CASAAGPNTE. The complete CDR3 sequence is CASAAGPNTEAFF.

In regard to this clone: With the read ending 3 residues before the CDR3 end, the germline J gene is used to fill in that end. The chain is built from TRBV7-9 and TRBJ2-4; 9 bases are a match to TRBD2. Per the germline V gene, CDR1 is SEHNR and CDR2 is FQNEAQ (reference sequence). This CDR3 contains 14 residues. The CDR3 bases that were read are TGTGCCAGCAGCCGAAGGACTAGCGCCAACGAT. It encodes CASSRRTSAND. The entire CDR3 sequence reads CASSRRTSANDQYF. Variable domain in full (rest from reference TRBV7-9 and TRBJ2-4): DTGVSQNPRHKITKRGQNVTFRCDPISEHNRLYWYRQTLGQGPEFLTYFQNEAQLEKSRLLSDRFSAERPKGSFSTLEIQRTEQGDSAMYLCASSRRTSANDQYFGAGTRLSVL.

For this clone: The CDR3 goes on 3 residues after the read ends, and that part is filled in from the germline J gene. The chain recombines TRBV7-6 with TRBJ2-7; tentative D call: TRBD1 (6 bases). From germline, CDR1 is SGHVS and CDR2 FNYEAQ. V was cut by 6 bases and J by 5 bases, with 20 bases left in between. CDR3 length equals 15 residues. CDR3: CASSQSGTLGDEQYF. The CDR3 DNA, read in part, is TGTGCCAGCAGTCAATCAGGGACACTAGGGGACGAG.